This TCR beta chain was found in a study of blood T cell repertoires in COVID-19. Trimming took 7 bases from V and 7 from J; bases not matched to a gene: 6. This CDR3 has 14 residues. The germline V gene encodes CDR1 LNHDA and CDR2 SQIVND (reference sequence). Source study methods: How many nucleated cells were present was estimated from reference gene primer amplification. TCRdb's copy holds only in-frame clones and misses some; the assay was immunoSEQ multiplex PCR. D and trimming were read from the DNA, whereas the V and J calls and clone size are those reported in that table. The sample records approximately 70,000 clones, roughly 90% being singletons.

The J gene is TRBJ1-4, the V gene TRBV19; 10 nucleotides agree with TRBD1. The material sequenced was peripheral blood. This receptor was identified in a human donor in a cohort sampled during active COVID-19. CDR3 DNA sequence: TGTGCCAGTAAAGACAGGGGGCTAAGTGAAAAACTGTTTTTT. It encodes CASKDRGLSEKLFF.